This TCR beta chain was captured in a study of T-cell reconstitution after alpha-beta-depleted transplantation in children. Study-wide results and caveats: T-cell numbers and diversity one year post-transplant derived largely from freshly generated T cells. Diversity of TCRbeta at day 60 was high in some patients, arising from surviving recipient T cells and thymic progenitors. Several hundred rapidly expanded clones from non-depleted graft cells reportedly supplied alpha-beta T cells about two months post-transplant.

The CDR3 totals 16 residues. Deletions cut 8 bases from V and 0 bases from J, with 17 bases between. This clonotype was seen a single time. No antigen is known for it. For TCRbeta, the library was prepared with unique molecular identifiers. Each CDR3 protein is one row after TCRdb ran MiXCR on the PCR reads. The sample yields about a million distinct CDR3 sequences, under 30% seen once. This sequence was found in a boy under three years old who had a stem cell transplant for SCID, so the T cells may come from the graft donor. Sequences were derived from PBMCs, mostly from graft donor cells, sampled 360 days after TCRalphabeta/CD19-depleted stem cell transplant. This chain uses TRBV12-3 or TRBV12-4 with TRBJ1-3; D gene ambiguous. This CDR3 is CASPGRQLDSGNTIYF. The CDR3 DNA is TGTGCCAGCCCCGGGAGGCAGCTCGACTCTGGAAACACCATATATTTT.